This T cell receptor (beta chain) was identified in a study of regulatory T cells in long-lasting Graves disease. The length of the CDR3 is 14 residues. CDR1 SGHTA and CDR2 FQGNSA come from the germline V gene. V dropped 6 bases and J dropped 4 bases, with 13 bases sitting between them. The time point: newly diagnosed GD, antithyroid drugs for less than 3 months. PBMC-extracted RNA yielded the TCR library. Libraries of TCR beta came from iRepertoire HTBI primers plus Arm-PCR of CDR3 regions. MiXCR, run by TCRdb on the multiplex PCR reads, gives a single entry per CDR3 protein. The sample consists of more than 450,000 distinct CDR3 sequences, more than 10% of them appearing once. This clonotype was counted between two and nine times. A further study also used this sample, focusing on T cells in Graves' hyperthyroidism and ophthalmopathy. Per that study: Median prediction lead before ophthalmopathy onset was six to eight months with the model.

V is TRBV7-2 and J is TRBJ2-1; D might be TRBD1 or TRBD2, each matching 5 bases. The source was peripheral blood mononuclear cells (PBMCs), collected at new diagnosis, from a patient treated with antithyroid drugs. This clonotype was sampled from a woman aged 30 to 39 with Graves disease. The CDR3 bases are TGTGCCAGCAGTCCAGAGGGGTGGTACAATGAGCAGTTCTTC. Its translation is CASSPEGWYNEQFF.